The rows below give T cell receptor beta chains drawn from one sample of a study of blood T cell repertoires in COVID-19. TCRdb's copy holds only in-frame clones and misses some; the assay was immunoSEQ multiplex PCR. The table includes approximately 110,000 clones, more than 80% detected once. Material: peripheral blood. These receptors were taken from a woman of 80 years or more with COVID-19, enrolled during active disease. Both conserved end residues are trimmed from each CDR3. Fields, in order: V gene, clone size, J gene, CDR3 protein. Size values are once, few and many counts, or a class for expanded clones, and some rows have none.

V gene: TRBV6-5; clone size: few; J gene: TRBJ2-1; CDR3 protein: ASSYREGDEQF
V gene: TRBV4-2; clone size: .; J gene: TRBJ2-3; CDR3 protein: ASRRDHGAGVVPESDTQY
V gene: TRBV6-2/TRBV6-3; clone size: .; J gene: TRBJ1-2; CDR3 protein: ASSNIPGGYT
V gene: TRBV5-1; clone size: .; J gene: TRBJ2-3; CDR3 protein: ASSLVIAGSASTDTQY
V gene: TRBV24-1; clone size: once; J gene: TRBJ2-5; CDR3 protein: ATGTIAGVQETQY
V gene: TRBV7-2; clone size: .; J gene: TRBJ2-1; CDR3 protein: ASSSKTSGDNEQF
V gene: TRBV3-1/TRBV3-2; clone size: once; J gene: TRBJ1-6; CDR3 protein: ASSHRWAGRGSPLH
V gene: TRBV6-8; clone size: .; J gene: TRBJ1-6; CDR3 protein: ASSPQILGQGNSPLH
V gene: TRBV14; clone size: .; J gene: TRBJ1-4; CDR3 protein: ASSQGTGEKLF
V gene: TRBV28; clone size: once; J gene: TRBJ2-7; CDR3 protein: ASSLNRDRGRYEQY
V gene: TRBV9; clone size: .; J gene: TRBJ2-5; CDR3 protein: ASSVGGETQY